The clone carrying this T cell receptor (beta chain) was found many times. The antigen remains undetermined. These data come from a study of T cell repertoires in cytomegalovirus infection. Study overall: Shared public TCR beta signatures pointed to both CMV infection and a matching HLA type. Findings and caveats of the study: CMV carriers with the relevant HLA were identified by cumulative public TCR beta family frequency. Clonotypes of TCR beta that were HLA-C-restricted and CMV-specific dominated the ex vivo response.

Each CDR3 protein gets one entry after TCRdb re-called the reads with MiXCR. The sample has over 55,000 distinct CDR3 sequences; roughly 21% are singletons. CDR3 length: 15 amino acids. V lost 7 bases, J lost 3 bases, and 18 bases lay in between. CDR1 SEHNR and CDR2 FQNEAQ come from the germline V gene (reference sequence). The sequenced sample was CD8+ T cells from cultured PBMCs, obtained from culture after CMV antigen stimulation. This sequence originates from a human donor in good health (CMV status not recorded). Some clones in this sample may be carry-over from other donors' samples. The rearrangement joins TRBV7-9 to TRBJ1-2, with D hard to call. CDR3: CASTRPSGPDYGYTF. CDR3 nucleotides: TGTGCCAGCACCAGACCGTCAGGCCCAGACTATGGCTACACCTTC.